A single sample gave rise to the 16 T cell receptor beta chains below, sequenced in a study of PD-1 blockade in classical Hodgkin lymphoma. Here immunoSEQ multiplex PCR was the method, and the copy in TCRdb shows in-frame clones only, minus some. The table lists roughly 90,000 clones, over 80% of them singletons. Documented time point: cycle 4 day 1 (C4D1), after six to seven weeks of nivolumab. Each patient relapsed following autologous stem cell transplantation, and prior brentuximab vedotin exposure differed. The material was peripheral blood mononuclear cells (PBMCs), obtained before the fourth cycle of nivolumab. The receptor source for this set is a human donor with classical Hodgkin lymphoma.

This clone came up a few times. The gene calls are TRBV5-1 and TRBJ1-1; TRBD1 matches 7 bases. The trim removed 4 bases at V and 1 base at J, leaving 7 bases unmatched. CDR1 SGHRS and CDR2 YFSETQ come from the germline V gene. CDR3 length: 15 amino acids. CDR3 coding DNA: TGCGCCAGCAGCAGGCAGACAGGGCCGAACACTGAAGCTTTCTTT. This translates into CASSRQTGPNTEAFF.

The chain recombines TRBV10-3 with TRBJ1-5, with D hard to call. Per the germline V gene, CDR1 is ENHRY and CDR2 is SYGVKD. The CDR3 length is 13 residues. V shed 7 bases and J shed 9 bases, with 16 bases lying between them. This CDR3 reads CAIKQAIHWPQHF. The CDR3 DNA reads as TGTGCCATCAAGCAGGCCATCCATTGGCCCCAGCATTTT.

The chain links TRBV15 to TRBJ1-1, with TRBD1 identical over 12 bases. With V trimmed by 2 bases and J by 7 bases, 14 bases remained unmatched. CDR3 length: 18 amino acids. CDR1 is LNHNV and CDR2 is YYDKDF in the germline V gene (reference sequence). CDR3 protein: CATSRPSGGTGGPNEAFF. DNA for the CDR3: TGTGCCACCAGCAGACCGTCCGGGGGGACAGGGGGCCCAAATGAAGCTTTCTTT.

This clone has a single count. V usage is TRBV2 and J usage is TRBJ1-1; D is uncertain. The germline CDR1 and CDR2 sequences are SNHLY and FYNNEI. Trimming took 1 base from V and 2 from J, leaving 11 bases between them. This CDR3 is 15 amino acids long. Here the CDR3 DNA reads TGTGCCAGCAGTGAAGAGGCGATGGTAAACACTGAAGCTTTCTTT. Amino acid sequence: CASSEEAMVNTEAFF.

This chain uses TRBV10-1 with TRBJ2-2, with 13 bases identical to TRBD2. This CDR3 has 16 residues. Germline V gene lookup returns CDR1 WNHNN and CDR2 SYGVQD (reference sequence). With V trimmed by 7 bases and J by 3 bases, 5 bases remained unmatched. The chain's CDR3 is CASKGGLAGDTGELFF. In DNA form, the CDR3 reads TGCGCCAGCAAAGGCGGACTAGCGGGAGACACCGGGGAGCTGTTTTTT.

This clone was detected only a few times. The rearrangement links TRBV6-5 to TRBJ2-7, with 8 positions matching TRBD1. J gave up 3 bases and V 6 bases, and 10 bases lay outside the gene matches. Germline loops: CDR1 MNHEY, CDR2 SVGAGI. The CDR3 totals 15 residues. CDR3 DNA: TGTGCCAGCAGAACTAACAGGGGGAAAAACTACGAGCAGTACTTC. Amino acid sequence: CASRTNRGKNYEQYF.

The chain carries TRBV7-8 and TRBJ2-1, with a weak D call TRBD2 (6 bases). The CDR3 sequence is 12 residues long. Trimming removed 1 base from V and 15 bases from J, with 13 bases in between. Germline V CDR1 and CDR2: SGHVS, FQNEAQ. Here the CDR3 reads CASSLVPTRRFF. As DNA, the CDR3 is TGTGCCAGCAGCTTAGTACCGACTAGAAGGTTCTTC.

This rearrangement joins TRBV29-1 to TRBJ2-2; 10 bases match TRBD2. This CDR3 region has 15 residues. Trimming removed 5 bases from V and 8 bases from J; junction bases left unmatched: 11. Germline V gene lookup returns CDR1 SQVTM and CDR2 ANQGSEA. The CDR3 spells CSVRLAGGSQGELFF. The CDR3 DNA follows: TGCAGCGTTCGTTTAGCGGGAGGCAGTCAGGGGGAGCTGTTTTTT.

The chain carries TRBV6-1 and TRBJ2-5; 11 nucleotides align to TRBD2. CDR1 is MNHNS, CDR2 SASEGT, per germline. CDR3 length: 17 residues. J was trimmed by 0 bases and V by 4 bases; bases with no gene match: 7. The CDR3 DNA sequence: TGTGCCAGCAGTGTTACTAGCGGGAGTAATAACCAAGAGACCCAGTACTTC. This encodes CASSVTSGSNNQETQYF.

Only one count was recorded for this clone. The V gene is TRBV11-1, the J gene TRBJ2-1, with D unclear. The V end lost 2 bases, the J end lost 4 bases, and 9 bases lay between the germline ends. The CDR3 is made up of 14 amino acids. Germline V gives CDR1 SGHAT, CDR2 FQDESV (reference sequence). CDR3 DNA sequence: TGTGCCAGCAGCTTAACGGGCCTATACAATGAGCAGTTCTTC. Amino acid sequence: CASSLTGLYNEQFF.

The chain recombines TRBV30 with TRBJ1-5; D is ambiguous. The germline CDR1 and CDR2 sequences are GTSNPN and SVGIG (reference sequence). CDR3 length: 14 amino acids. V was clipped by 0 bases and J by 2 bases, with 8 bases between them. DNA of the CDR3: TGTGCCTGGAGTGTGGGAGTTGGCAATCAGCCCCAGCATTTT. Amino acid sequence: CAWSVGVGNQPQHF.

The V and J genes are TRBV27 and TRBJ2-1, with D unclear. CDR1 is MNHEY and CDR2 is SMNVEV in the germline V gene (reference sequence). The CDR3 covers 14 residues. The V gene lost 6 bases and the J gene lost 10 bases, with 19 bases spanning the gap. The CDR3 bases are TGTGCCAGCAGCCTTATTTCGGAGCGTCAGGAGCAGTTCTTC. Translating gives CASSLISERQEQFF.

The chain links TRBV4-2 to TRBJ2-6; 9 bases are a match to TRBD2. The ends lost 4 bases at V and 0 bases at J; junction bases unmatched: 10. The CDR3 has 19 amino acids. Germline lookup yields CDR1 LGHNA and CDR2 YNFKEQ. This chain's CDR3 is CASSRLNPSGDSGANVLTF. The DNA of the CDR3 is TGTGCCAGCAGCCGACTAAACCCTAGCGGGGACTCTGGGGCCAACGTCCTGACTTTC.

This clone came up once. The genes are TRBV5-4 and TRBJ2-1; a possible D gene is TRBD2 (5 bases). CDR3 length: 16 amino acids. Germline assignment: CDR1 SGHNT and CDR2 YYREEE (reference sequence). The V and J ends lost 2 bases and 0 bases respectively, with 12 bases between them. CDR3 protein: CASSFAGGSSYNEQFF. CDR3 bases: TGTGCCAGCAGCTTCGCGGGCGGCAGCTCCTACAATGAGCAGTTCTTC.

The V and J genes are TRBV4-3 and TRBJ2-3, with TRBD2 identical over 13 bases. The germline V gene has CDR1 LGHNA and CDR2 YSLEER. V lost 4 bases to trimming and J lost 6 bases; unmatched junction nucleotides: 7. The CDR3 is made up of 16 amino acids. This CDR3 is CASSLGTSGVGDTQYF. The DNA for the CDR3 is TGCGCCAGCAGCCTTGGGACTAGCGGGGTGGGGGATACGCAGTATTTT.

The gene calls are TRBV9 and TRBJ1-1; weak D call: TRBD1 (5 bases). CDR1 is SGDLS and CDR2 is YYNGEE in the germline V gene. Trimming took 0 bases from V and 5 from J, leaving 11 bases between them. The CDR3 is 14 amino acids. CDR3 DNA sequence: TGTGCCAGCAGCGTAGAGTTGTGGACAACTGAAGCTTTCTTT. Amino acid sequence: CASSVELWTTEAFF.